The 23 T cell receptor beta chains reported below all come from one sample, sequenced in a study of early T cells in non-severe SARS-CoV-2 infection. Using its own MiXCR run on the 5' RACE reads, TCRdb lists one record per CDR3 protein. The sample yields about 22,000 distinct CDR3 sequences, about 3.7% seen once. Source material: whole blood. The receptors were sampled from an adult who was a healthcare worker with PCR-confirmed SARS-CoV-2 infection or an uninfected control (not recorded which).

This clonotype was counted at least ten times. The chain combines TRBV5-6 with TRBJ2-5; D gene unclear. Looked up from germline, CDR1 is SGHDT and CDR2 is YYEEEE. The CDR3 contains 13 residues. Trimming took 6 bases from V and 4 from J, leaving 13 bases between them. DNA for the CDR3: TGTGCCAGCAACGCAGGATTCGGAGAGACCCAGTACTTC. It is translated as CASNAGFGETQYF.

At least ten counts were recorded for this clonotype. The genes are TRBV20-1 and TRBJ1-1, with D perhaps TRBD1 (5 bases). The CDR3 consists of 15 residues. Germline loops: CDR1 DFQATT, CDR2 SNEGSKA (reference sequence). Between the trimmed V and J ends, which lost 0 bases and 0 bases, there was a span of 11 bases. The CDR3 loop reads CSARDGGRMNTEAFF. CDR3 bases: TGCAGTGCTAGAGACGGGGGACGTATGAACACTGAAGCTTTCTTT.

The rearrangement uses TRBV7-6 and TRBJ2-1, with 7 bases fitting TRBD2. V was clipped by 3 bases and J by 3 bases; unmatched bases: 5. CDR1 and CDR2 from the germline V gene are SGHVS and FNYEAQ. This CDR3 is built from 15 residues. CDR3 sequence reads: CASSLRAGVYNEQFF. The DNA for the CDR3 is TGTGCCAGCAGCTTGAGGGCGGGGGTCTACAATGAGCAGTTCTTC.

This clonotype turned up a few times. The chain couples TRBV6-5 to TRBJ2-5; TRBD2 might be the D (7 bases). V was clipped by 5 bases and J by 1 base, with 14 bases between them. The CDR3 contains 15 residues. The germline gives CDR1 MNHEY, CDR2 SVGAGI. For the CDR3, the DNA is TGTGCCAGCAGTGGGGCGGGGGCGCCCCAAGAGACCCAGTACTTC. As protein: CASSGAGAPQETQYF.

This clonotype has more than one count but fewer than ten. The V call is TRBV6-2 or TRBV6-3, the J call TRBJ2-3; 7 nucleotides line up with TRBD1. The CDR3 spans 14 residues. Unmatched junction bases numbered 6, after V lost 6 bases and J lost 3 bases. Germline values: CDR1 MNHEY, CDR2 SVGEGT. The CDR3 nucleotides are TGTGCCAGCAGGAGAAAGGGGGCAACAGATACGCAGTATTTT. Protein product: CASRRKGATDTQYF.

This clonotype was counted at least ten times. The J gene is TRBJ2-7, the V gene TRBV7-2; TRBD2 aligns across 7 bases. The V and J ends lost 6 bases and 4 bases, in that order; junction bases with no gene match: 12. CDR1 and CDR2 (germline): SGHTA, FQGNSA. The CDR3 has 15 amino acids. CDR3 DNA sequence: TGTGCCAGCAGGCCGAATAGCGGGCGGATATACGAGCAGTACTTC. This translates into CASRPNSGRIYEQYF.

By share, this clonotype ranks as medium-sized. This chain links TRBV20-1 with TRBJ1-1, with D maybe TRBD1 (6 bases). With 1 base removed from V and 6 bases from J, the gap between germline ends came to 15 bases. This CDR3 is built from 14 residues. Looked up from germline, CDR1 is DFQATT and CDR2 is SNEGSKA (reference sequence). CDR3 protein: CSARVGGFRAEAFF. The CDR3 bases are TGCAGTGCTAGAGTAGGGGGGTTTAGGGCTGAAGCTTTCTTT.

V usage is TRBV24-1 and J usage is TRBJ2-3; D is uncertain. The CDR3 runs to 16 residues. CDR1 and CDR2 (germline): KGHDR, SFDVKD. The V end lost 2 bases, the J end lost 0 bases, and 11 bases lay between the germline ends. CDR3 nucleotide sequence: TGTGCCACCAGTGATTACGCGCGTGAGAGCACAGATACGCAGTATTTT. Its translation is CATSDYARESTDTQYF.

By share, this clonotype ranks as medium-sized. The V call is TRBV5-1, the J call TRBJ2-7; D remains unclear. Trimming stripped 4 bases from V and 3 bases from J, with 14 bases between. This CDR3 spans 14 amino acids. From germline, CDR1 is SGHRS and CDR2 YFSETQ. Written as DNA, the CDR3 is TGCGCCAGCAGCGACAAGGGCGCGGTCTACGAGCAGTACTTC. Translation gives CASSDKGAVYEQYF.

This clonotype was seen repeatedly, ten times or more. The rearrangement joins TRBV7-6 to TRBJ2-5; no definite D call. This CDR3 spans 14 amino acids. The V and J ends lost 4 bases and 1 base respectively, with 10 bases between them. The germline gives CDR1 SGHVS, CDR2 FNYEAQ. The CDR3 DNA reads as TGTGCCAGCAGCTCAAACAGCCTCCAAGAGACCCAGTACTTC. Amino acid sequence: CASSSNSLQETQYF. The full variable domain, completed using reference TRBV7-6 and TRBJ2-5, is GAGVSQSPRYKVTKRGQDVALRCDPISGHVSLYWYRQALGQGPEFLTYFNYEAQQDKSGLPNDRFSAERPEGSISTLTIQRTEQRDSAMYRCASSSNSLQETQYFGPGTRLLVL.

This clonotype came up many times. The J gene is TRBJ2-1, the V gene TRBV7-3; D unclear. The germline V gene encodes CDR1 SGHTA and CDR2 FQGTGA. With 1 base removed from V and 5 bases from J, the gap between germline ends came to 9 bases. The CDR3 is made up of 14 amino acids. CDR3 DNA sequence: TGTGCCAGCAGCTTAATGGGCGGAAACAATGAGCAGTTCTTC. This gives the protein CASSLMGGNNEQFF.

Judged by abundance, this clonotype is medium-sized. The chain has TRBV7-9 and TRBJ2-1; no clear D. V dropped 5 bases and J dropped 3 bases, with 23 bases sitting between them. Germline V gene data show CDR1 as SEHNR and CDR2 as FQNEAQ (reference sequence). The CDR3 length is 18 residues. This chain's CDR3 is CASSPTTEAARYYNEQFF. In nucleotides, the CDR3 is TGTGCCAGCAGCCCAACAACAGAGGCGGCAAGGTACTACAATGAGCAGTTCTTC. Using reference TRBV7-9 and TRBJ2-1 for the parts outside the CDR3, the full variable domain is DTGVSQNPRHKITKRGQNVTFRCDPISEHNRLYWYRQTLGQGPEFLTYFQNEAQLEKSRLLSDRFSAERPKGSFSTLEIQRTEQGDSAMYLCASSPTTEAARYYNEQFFGPGTRLTVL.

This clonotype was observed many times. The chain couples TRBV6-5 to TRBJ2-7; D might be TRBD1 or TRBD2, each matching 5 bases. The CDR3 runs 14 residues. Germline CDR1 reads MNHEY; CDR2 reads SVGAGI. Trimming removed 0 bases from V and 2 bases from J, with 8 bases in between. CDR3 sequence reads: CASSYSRGAYEQYF. In nucleotides, the CDR3 is TGTGCCAGCAGTTACTCCCGGGGCGCCTACGAGCAGTACTTC.

This clonotype was detected only a few times. The chain combines TRBV11-3 with TRBJ2-5, with TRBD2 matching over 10 bases. The CDR3 is 14 residues long. Germline V lookup: CDR1 SGHNT, CDR2 YENEEA. The V gene end was trimmed by 4 bases and the J gene end by 4 bases; junction bases not matched to a gene: 3. CDR3 protein: CASSSRTSGETQYF. The CDR3 nucleotides read TGTGCCAGCAGCTCCCGGACTAGCGGAGAGACCCAGTACTTC.

This clonotype appeared many times. At one boundary the junction diverges from the germline segment, which might be a read error. This chain connects TRBV7-9 to TRBJ2-7; TRBD2 agrees at 11 bases. Germline CDR1 reads SEHNR; CDR2 reads FQNEAQ (reference sequence). This CDR3 is built from 14 residues. CDR3 bases: TGTGCCAGCAGCCTAGCGGGAGGCGCCCACGAGCAGTACTTC. It yields the protein CASSLAGGAHEQYF.

This clonotype is medium-sized by share. The CDR3 here is CASSLPEGAGYTF. As DNA, the CDR3 is TGTGCCAGCAGCTTGCCAGAAGGGGCCGGCTACACCTTC. This chain uses TRBV5-6 with TRBJ1-2; weak D call: TRBD1 (5 bases). CDR1 and CDR2 from the germline V gene are SGHDT and YYEEEE. The V and J ends lost 1 base and 8 bases respectively, with 12 bases between them. This CDR3 has 13 residues.

This clonotype was found a few times. The CDR3 nucleotides are TGTGCCAGCAGTGAATTTGAGACAGGGACAAACACCATATATTTT. It specifies CASSEFETGTNTIYF. The V and J genes are TRBV25-1 and TRBJ1-3, with 7 bases identical to TRBD1. The V segment lost 1 base and the J segment 6 bases; nucleotides outside the gene matches: 6. The CDR3 has 15 residues. Germline lookup yields CDR1 MGHDK and CDR2 SYGVNS.

This clonotype came up a few times. The chain combines TRBV18 with TRBJ2-5; D remains unclear. The CDR3 is 12 amino acids. V was trimmed by 1 base and J by 1 base, leaving 1 base between them. CDR1 is KGHSH, CDR2 LQKENI, per germline. This CDR3 is CASSPRQETQYF. Here the CDR3 DNA reads TGTGCCAGCTCACCACGCCAAGAGACCCAGTACTTC.

Relative to its sample, this clonotype is medium-sized (0.01 to 0.1%). This chain uses TRBV6-2 or TRBV6-3 with TRBJ2-7, with 11 bases matching TRBD2. The CDR3 is 15 amino acids. From germline, CDR1 is MNHEY and CDR2 SVGEGT. V lost 4 bases to trimming and J lost 4 bases; unmatched junction nucleotides: 6. CDR3 region: CASSSGTSGSYEQYF. CDR3 nucleotide sequence: TGTGCCAGCAGTTCAGGGACTAGCGGATCTTACGAGCAGTACTTC.

This clonotype was seen repeatedly, ten times or more. The chain joins TRBV5-1 to TRBJ1-1, with unresolved D. V was trimmed by 3 bases and J by 0 bases, leaving 15 bases between them. Germline V CDR1 and CDR2: SGHRS, YFSETQ. The CDR3 runs 16 residues. CDR3 nucleotides: TGCGCCAGCAGCTGGTCCACAGAGAGATTGAACACTGAAGCTTTCTTT. Encoded protein: CASSWSTERLNTEAFF.

This clonotype was seen at least ten times. V is TRBV6-2 or TRBV6-3 and J is TRBJ2-7; D gene ambiguous. The CDR3 runs 14 residues. Germline V CDR1 and CDR2: MNHEY, SVGEGT. Trimming removed 4 bases from V and 9 bases from J, with 19 bases in between. The chain's CDR3 is CASSFDQWATGQYF. CDR3 DNA: TGTGCCAGCAGTTTCGACCAGTGGGCTACGGGGCAGTACTTC.

This clonotype was seen ten or more times. The rearrangement links TRBV7-2 to TRBJ1-2; D not resolved. The CDR3 covers 12 residues. Germline V lookup: CDR1 SGHTA, CDR2 FQGNSA. Trimming cost V 3 bases and J 4 bases, with 6 bases left between them. The CDR3 DNA reads TGTGCCAGCAGCTTGGATGGCTATGGCTACACCTTC. As protein: CASSLDGYGYTF.

This clonotype was found many times. The chain links TRBV3-1 to TRBJ2-7, with D perhaps TRBD2 (5 bases). The germline gives CDR1 LGHDT, CDR2 YNNKEL (reference sequence). CDR3 length equals 13 residues. V was pared by 1 base and J by 9 bases, with 13 bases between. The CDR3 DNA reads TGTGCCAGCAGCCAAGCGGGCGGCGGGTGGCAGTACTTC. As protein: CASSQAGGGWQYF.